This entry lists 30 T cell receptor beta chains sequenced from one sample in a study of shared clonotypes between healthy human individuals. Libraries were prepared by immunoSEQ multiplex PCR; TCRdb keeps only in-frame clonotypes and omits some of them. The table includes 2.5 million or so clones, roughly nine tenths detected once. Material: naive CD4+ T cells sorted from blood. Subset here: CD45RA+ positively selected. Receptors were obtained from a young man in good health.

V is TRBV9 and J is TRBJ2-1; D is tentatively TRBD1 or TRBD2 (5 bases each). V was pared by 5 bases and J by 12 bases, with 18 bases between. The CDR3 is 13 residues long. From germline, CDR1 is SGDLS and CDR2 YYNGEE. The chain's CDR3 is CASSARDQWTQFF. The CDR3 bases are TGTGCCAGCAGTGCCCGGGACCAGTGGACGCAGTTCTTC.

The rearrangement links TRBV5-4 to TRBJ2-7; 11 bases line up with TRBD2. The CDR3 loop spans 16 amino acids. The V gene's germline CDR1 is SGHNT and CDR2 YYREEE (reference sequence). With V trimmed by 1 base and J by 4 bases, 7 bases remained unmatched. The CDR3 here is CASSLLAGGLEYEQYF. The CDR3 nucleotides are TGTGCCAGCAGCTTGTTAGCGGGGGGGCTAGAATACGAGCAGTACTTC.

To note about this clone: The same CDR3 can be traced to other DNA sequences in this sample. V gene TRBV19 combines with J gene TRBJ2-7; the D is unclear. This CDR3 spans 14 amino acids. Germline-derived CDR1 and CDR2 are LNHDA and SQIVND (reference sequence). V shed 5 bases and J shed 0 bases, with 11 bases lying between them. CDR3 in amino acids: CASSGTAPSYEQYF. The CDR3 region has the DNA TGTGCCAGTAGTGGAACAGCCCCCTCCTACGAGCAGTACTTC.

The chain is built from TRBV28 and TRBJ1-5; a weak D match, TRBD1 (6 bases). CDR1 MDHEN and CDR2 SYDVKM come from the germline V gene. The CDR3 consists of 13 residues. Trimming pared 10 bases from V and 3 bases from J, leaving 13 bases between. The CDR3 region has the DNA TGTGCCACCGCGGGACACCTCAATCAGCCCCAGCATTTT. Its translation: CATAGHLNQPQHF.

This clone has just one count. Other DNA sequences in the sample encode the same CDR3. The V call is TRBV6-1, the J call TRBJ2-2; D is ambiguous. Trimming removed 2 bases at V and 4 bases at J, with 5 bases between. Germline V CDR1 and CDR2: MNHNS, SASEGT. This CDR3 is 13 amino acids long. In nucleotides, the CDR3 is TGTGCCAGCAGTGAACAAGCCACCGGGGAGCTGTTTTTT. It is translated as CASSEQATGELFF.

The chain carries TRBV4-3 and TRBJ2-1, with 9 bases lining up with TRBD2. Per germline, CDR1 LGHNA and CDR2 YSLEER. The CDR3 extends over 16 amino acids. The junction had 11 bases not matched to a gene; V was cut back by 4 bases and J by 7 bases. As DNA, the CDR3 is TGCGCCAGCAGCCCTATGGCGGGAGGGCCGGAGAATGAGCAGTTCTTC. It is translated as CASSPMAGGPENEQFF.

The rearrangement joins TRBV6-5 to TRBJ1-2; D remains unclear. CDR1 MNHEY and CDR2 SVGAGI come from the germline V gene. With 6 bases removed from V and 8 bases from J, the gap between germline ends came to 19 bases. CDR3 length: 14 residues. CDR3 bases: TGTGCCAGCAGCAAGGACGGGATCGCTGAGGGCTACACCTTC. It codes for CASSKDGIAEGYTF.

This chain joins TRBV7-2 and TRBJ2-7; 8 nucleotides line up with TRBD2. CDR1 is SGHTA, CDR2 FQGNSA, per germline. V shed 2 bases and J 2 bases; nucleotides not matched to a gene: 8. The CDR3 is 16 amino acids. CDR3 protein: CASSLRPGGPTYEQYF. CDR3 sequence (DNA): TGTGCCAGCAGCTTACGGCCGGGAGGGCCTACCTACGAGCAGTACTTC.

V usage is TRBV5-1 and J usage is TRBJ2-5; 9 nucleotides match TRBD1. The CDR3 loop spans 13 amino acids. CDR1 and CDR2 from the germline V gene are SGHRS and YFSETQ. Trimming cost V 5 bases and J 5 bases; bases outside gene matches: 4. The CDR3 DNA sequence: TGCGCCAGCAGGGGGACAGGGATGGAGACCCAGTACTTC. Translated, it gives CASRGTGMETQYF.

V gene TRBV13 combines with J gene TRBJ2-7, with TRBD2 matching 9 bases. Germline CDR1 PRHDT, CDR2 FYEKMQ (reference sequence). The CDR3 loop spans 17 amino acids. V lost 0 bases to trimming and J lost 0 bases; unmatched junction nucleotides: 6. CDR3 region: CASSLGRGGRASYEQYF. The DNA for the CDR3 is TGTGCCAGCAGCTTAGGCCGTGGCGGGAGGGCCTCCTACGAGCAGTACTTC.

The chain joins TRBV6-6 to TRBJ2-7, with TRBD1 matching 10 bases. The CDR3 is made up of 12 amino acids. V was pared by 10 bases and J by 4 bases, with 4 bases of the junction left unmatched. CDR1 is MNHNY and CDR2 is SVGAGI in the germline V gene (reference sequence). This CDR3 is CATGTGVYEQYF. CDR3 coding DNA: TGTGCCACCGGGACAGGGGTTTACGAGCAGTACTTC.

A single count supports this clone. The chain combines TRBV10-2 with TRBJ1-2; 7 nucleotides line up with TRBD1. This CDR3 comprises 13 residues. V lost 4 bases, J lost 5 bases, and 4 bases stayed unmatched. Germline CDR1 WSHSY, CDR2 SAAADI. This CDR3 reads CASSVETGYGYTF. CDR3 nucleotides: TGCGCCAGCAGTGTAGAGACAGGGTATGGCTACACCTTC.

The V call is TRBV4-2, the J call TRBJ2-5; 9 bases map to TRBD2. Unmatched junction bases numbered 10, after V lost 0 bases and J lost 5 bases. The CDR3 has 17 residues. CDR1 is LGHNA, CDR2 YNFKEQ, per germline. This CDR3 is CASSQDRFSGGKETQYF. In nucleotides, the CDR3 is TGTGCCAGCAGCCAAGACCGATTCAGCGGGGGGAAGGAGACCCAGTACTTC.

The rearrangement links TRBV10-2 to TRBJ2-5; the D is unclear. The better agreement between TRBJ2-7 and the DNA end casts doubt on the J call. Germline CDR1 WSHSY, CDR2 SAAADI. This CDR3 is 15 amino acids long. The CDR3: CASSEGTEGTYEQYF. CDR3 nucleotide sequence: TGCGCCAGCAGTGAGGGAACAGAAGGGACCTACGAGCAGTACTTC.

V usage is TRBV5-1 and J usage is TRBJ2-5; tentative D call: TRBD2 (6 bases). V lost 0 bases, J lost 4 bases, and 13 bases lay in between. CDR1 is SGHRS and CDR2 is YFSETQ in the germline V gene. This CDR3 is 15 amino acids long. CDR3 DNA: TGCGCCAGCAGCTTGGCCGCGGGGTTGGGAGAGACCCAGTACTTC. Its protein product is CASSLAAGLGETQYF.

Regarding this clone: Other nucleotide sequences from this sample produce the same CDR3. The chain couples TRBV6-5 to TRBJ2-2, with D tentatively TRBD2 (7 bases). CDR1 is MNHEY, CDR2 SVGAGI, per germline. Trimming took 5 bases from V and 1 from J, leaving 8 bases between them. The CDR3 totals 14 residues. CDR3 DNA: TGTGCCAGCAGTAGGGGGGGGAACACCGGGGAGCTGTTTTTT. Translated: CASSRGGNTGELFF.

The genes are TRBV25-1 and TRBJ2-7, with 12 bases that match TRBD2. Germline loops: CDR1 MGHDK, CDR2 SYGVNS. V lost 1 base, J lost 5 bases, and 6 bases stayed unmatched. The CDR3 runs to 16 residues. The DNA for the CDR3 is TGTGCCAGCAGTGAATTCGCGACTAGCGGGAGTAACGAGCAGTACTTC. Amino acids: CASSEFATSGSNEQYF.

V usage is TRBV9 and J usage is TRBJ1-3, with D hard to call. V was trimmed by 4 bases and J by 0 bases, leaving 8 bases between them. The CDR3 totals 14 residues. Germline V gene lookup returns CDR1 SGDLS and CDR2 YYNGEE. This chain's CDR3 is CASSPHYSGNTIYF. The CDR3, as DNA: TGTGCCAGCAGCCCCCACTACTCTGGAAACACCATATATTTT.

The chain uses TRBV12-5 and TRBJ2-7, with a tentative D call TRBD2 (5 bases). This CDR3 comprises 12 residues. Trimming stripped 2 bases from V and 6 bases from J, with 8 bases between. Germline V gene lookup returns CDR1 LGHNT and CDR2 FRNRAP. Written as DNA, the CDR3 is TGTGCTAGTGGTTTGCCCCGGGGCGAGCAGTACTTC. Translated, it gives CASGLPRGEQYF.

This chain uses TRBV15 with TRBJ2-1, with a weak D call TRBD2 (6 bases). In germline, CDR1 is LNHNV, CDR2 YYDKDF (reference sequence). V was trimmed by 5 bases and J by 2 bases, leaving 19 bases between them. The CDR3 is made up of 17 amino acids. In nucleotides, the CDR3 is TGTGCCACCAGCCTCCACCTCGGGAGCCCCCCCTACAATGAGCAGTTCTTC. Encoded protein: CATSLHLGSPPYNEQFF.

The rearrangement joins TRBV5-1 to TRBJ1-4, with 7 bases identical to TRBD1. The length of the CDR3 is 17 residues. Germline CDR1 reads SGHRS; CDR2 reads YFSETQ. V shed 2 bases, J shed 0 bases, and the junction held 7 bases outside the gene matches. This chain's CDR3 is CASSLGDSLATNEKLFF. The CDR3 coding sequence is TGCGCCAGCAGCTTAGGGGACAGCCTCGCAACTAATGAAAAACTGTTTTTT.

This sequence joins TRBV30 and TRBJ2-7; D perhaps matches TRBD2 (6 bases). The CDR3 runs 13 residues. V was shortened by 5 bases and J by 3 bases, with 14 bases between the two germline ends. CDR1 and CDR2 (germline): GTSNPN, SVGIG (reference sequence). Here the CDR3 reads CAWEGWGDYEQYF. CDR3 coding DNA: TGTGCCTGGGAGGGCTGGGGGGACTACGAGCAGTACTTC.

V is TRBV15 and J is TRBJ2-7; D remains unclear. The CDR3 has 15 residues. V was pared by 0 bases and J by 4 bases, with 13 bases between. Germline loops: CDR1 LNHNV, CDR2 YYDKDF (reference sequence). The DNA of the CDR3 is TGTGCCACCAGCAGAGATCAGGTTGGCGCTTACGAGCAGTACTTC. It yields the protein CATSRDQVGAYEQYF.

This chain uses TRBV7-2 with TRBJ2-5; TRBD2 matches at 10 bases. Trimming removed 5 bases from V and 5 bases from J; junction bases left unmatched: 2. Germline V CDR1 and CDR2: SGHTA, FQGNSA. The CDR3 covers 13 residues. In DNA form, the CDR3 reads TGTGCCAGCAGCAGCGGGAGGGCTGAGACCCAGTACTTC. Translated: CASSSGRAETQYF.

CDR3 loop: CASSLNRVWRTEAFF. CDR3 in DNA: TGTGCCAGCAGCTTGAACAGGGTCTGGCGGACTGAAGCTTTCTTT. This chain joins TRBV16 and TRBJ1-1; perhaps TRBD1 as D (6 bases). The CDR3 is made up of 15 amino acids. The V gene's germline CDR1 is KGHSY and CDR2 FQNENV. The V end was cut by 5 bases, the J end by 5 bases, with 18 bases between.

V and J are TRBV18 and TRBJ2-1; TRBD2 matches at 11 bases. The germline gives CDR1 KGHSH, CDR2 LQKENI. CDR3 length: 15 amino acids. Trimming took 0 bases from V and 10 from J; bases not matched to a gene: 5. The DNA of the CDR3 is TGTGCCAGCTCACCACCGCTAGCGGGAGGTAACGAGCAGTTCTTC. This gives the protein CASSPPLAGGNEQFF. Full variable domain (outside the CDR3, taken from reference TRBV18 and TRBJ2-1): NAGVMQNPRHLVRRRGQEARLRCSPMKGHSHVYWYRQLPEEGLKFMVYLQKENIIDESGMPKERFSAEFPKEGPSILRIQQVVRGDSAAYFCASSPPLAGGNEQFFGPGTRLTVL.

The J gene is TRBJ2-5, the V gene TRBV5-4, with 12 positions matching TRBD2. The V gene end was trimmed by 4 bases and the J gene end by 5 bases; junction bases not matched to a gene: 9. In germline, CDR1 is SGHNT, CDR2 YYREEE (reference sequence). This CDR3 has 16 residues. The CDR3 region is CASSQPSGGARETQYF. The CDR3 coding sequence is TGTGCCAGCAGCCAACCTAGCGGGGGGGCCAGGGAGACCCAGTACTTC.

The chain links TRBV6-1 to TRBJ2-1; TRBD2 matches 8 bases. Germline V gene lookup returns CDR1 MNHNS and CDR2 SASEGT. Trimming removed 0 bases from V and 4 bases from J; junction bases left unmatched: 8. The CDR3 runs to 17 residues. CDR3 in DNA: TGTGCCAGCAGTGAAGCGGAGACGGGAGGGCAGTACAATGAGCAGTTCTTC. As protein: CASSEAETGGQYNEQFF.

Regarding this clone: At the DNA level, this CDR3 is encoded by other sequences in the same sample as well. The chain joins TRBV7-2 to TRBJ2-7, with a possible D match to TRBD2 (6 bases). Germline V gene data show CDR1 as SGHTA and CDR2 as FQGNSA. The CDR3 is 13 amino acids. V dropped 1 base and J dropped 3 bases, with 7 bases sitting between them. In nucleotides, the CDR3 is TGTGCCAGCAGCTTAGAAGCGGGCTACGAGCAGTACTTC. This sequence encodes CASSLEAGYEQYF.

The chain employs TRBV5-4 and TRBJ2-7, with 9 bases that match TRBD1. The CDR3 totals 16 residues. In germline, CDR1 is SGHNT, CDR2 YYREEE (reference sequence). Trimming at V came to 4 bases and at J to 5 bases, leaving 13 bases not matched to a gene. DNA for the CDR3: TGTGCCAGCAGCAGGGGACAGGGAGCCGCGATAAACGAGCAGTACTTC. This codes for CASSRGQGAAINEQYF.